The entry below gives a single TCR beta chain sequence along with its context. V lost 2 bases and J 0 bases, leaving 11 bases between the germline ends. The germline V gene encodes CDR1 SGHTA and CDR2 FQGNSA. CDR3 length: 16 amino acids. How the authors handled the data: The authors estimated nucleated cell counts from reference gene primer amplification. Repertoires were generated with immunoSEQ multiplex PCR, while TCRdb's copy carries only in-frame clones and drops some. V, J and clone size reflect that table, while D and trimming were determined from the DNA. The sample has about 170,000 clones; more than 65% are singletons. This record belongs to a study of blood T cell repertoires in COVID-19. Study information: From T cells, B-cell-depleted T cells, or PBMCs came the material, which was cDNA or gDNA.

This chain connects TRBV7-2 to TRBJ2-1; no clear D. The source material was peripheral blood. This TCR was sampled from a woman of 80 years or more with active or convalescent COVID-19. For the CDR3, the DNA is TGTGCCAGCAGCTTATCTCTGGCAAGCTCCTACAATGAGCAGTTCTTC. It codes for CASSLSLASSYNEQFF.